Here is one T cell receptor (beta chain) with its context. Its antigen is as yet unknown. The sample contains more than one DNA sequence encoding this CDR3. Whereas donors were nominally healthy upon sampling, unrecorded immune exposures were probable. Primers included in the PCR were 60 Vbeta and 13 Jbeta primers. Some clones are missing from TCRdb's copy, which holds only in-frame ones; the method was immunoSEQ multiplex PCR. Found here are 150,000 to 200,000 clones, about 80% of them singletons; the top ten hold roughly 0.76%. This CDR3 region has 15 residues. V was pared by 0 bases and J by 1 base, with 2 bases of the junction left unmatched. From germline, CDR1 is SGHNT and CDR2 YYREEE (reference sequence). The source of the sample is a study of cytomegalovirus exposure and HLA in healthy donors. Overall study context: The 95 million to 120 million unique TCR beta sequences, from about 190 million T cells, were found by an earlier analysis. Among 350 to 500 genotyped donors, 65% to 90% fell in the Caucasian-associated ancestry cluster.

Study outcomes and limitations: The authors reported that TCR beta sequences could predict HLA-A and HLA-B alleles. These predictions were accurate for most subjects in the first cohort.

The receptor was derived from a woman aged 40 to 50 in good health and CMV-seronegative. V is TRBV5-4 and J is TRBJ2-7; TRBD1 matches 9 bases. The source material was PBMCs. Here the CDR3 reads CASSLAGQGSYEQYF. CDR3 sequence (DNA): TGTGCCAGCAGCTTGGCGGGACAGGGATCCTACGAGCAGTACTTC.